A single sample is the source of the 9 T cell receptor beta chains below, sequenced in a study of blood T cell repertoires in COVID-19. Assay used: immunoSEQ multiplex PCR; TCRdb lists only in-frame clones, some missing. The sample lists some 130,000 clones; roughly 84% were seen once. The sample was PBMCs or T cells enriched from blood (not recorded which). These receptors were obtained from a man in his forties with acute COVID-19.

The gene calls are TRBV18 and TRBJ1-6; TRBD1 is a possible D gene (5 bases). Germline CDR1 and CDR2: KGHSH and LQKENI. The CDR3 spans 17 residues. Trimming took off 4 bases at V and 7 bases at J, with 20 bases between the two ends. In DNA, the CDR3 is TGTGCCAGCTCACTATTTCCCCCCGGAGGGGCCAATTCACCCCTCCACTTT. This translates into CASSLFPPGGANSPLHF.

V and J are TRBV11-2 and TRBJ2-2; a weak D match, TRBD1 (6 bases). This CDR3 has 14 amino acids. The V and J ends lost 2 bases and 5 bases respectively, with 9 bases between them. Germline V gene data show CDR1 as SGHAT and CDR2 as FQNNGV. CDR3 residues: CASSLTGRTGELFF. The DNA of the CDR3 is TGTGCCAGCAGCTTAACAGGGAGAACCGGGGAGCTGTTTTTT.

The chain employs TRBV11-2 and TRBJ2-1, with TRBD1 matching over 9 bases. V trimming: 0 bases; J trimming: 6 bases; junction bases outside the gene matches: 3. The CDR3 is 15 residues long. Germline CDR1 is SGHAT and CDR2 is FQNNGV. Written as DNA, the CDR3 is TGTGCCAGCAGCTTAGATAGGACAGGGGTCAATGAGCAGTTCTTC. Translated, it gives CASSLDRTGVNEQFF.

The chain links TRBV13 to TRBJ1-3, with TRBD1 identical over 7 bases. The J segment lost 7 bases and the V segment lost 5 bases, leaving 8 bases of the junction unmatched. This CDR3 is 14 amino acids long. Per the germline V gene, CDR1 is PRHDT and CDR2 is FYEKMQ (reference sequence). As DNA, the CDR3 is TGTGCCAGCAGCCCCGGACAGGCGAGGAACACCATATATTTT. This encodes CASSPGQARNTIYF.

This chain uses TRBV5-5 with TRBJ2-1; 14 positions match TRBD2. This CDR3 spans 15 amino acids. The germline V gene encodes CDR1 SGHKS and CDR2 YYEKEE (reference sequence). The junction had 2 bases not matched to a gene; V was cut back by 0 bases and J by 9 bases. CDR3 amino acids: CASSLGLAGGSEQFF. For the CDR3, the DNA is TGTGCCAGCAGCTTGGGACTAGCGGGGGGGAGTGAGCAGTTCTTC.

The rearrangement links TRBV5-1 to TRBJ2-2; 10 bases are a match to TRBD2. Germline CDR1 reads SGHRS; CDR2 reads YFSETQ. V lost 8 bases and J lost 3; bases outside the gene matches: 4. This CDR3 is 14 amino acids long. The CDR3 coding sequence is TGCGCCAGTGTAGCGGGAGGCGACACCGGGGAGCTGTTTTTT. It translates to CASVAGGDTGELFF.

This chain joins TRBV5-1 and TRBJ2-5, with 10 nucleotides matching TRBD1. CDR3 length: 15 amino acids. Germline CDR1 and CDR2: SGHRS and YFSETQ. V trimming: 5 bases; J trimming: 9 bases; junction bases outside the gene matches: 13. CDR3 sequence reads: CASSPRDRGLAAQYF. The CDR3, as DNA: TGCGCCAGCAGTCCCCGGGACAGGGGCCTTGCGGCCCAGTACTTC.

This clone was counted once. V gene TRBV30 combines with J gene TRBJ2-4; 7 bases match TRBD2. The germline gives CDR1 GTSNPN, CDR2 SVGIG (reference sequence). The CDR3 is 13 residues long. V gave up 5 bases and J gave up 3 bases; unmatched junction bases: 4. The chain's CDR3 is CAWGGEGKNIQYF. In nucleotides, the CDR3 is TGTGCCTGGGGGGGGGAGGGCAAAAACATTCAGTACTTC.

This clone was seen a few times. The J gene is TRBJ1-5, the V gene TRBV7-2; TRBD1 agrees at 9 bases. Germline CDR1 is SGHTA and CDR2 is FQGNSA. The CDR3 length is 13 residues. V lost 3 bases, J lost 6 bases, and 0 bases stayed unmatched. Here the CDR3 DNA reads TGTGCCAGCAGCTTGGACAGGGGTCAGCCCCAGCATTTT. It encodes CASSLDRGQPQHF.